The clone carrying this T cell receptor (beta chain) was counted between two and nine times. Its antigen is not known. The sample's treatment: roughly 10-day PBMC culture with coronavirus spike peptide pools or control peptides (ViraFEST assay). These data belong to a study of vaccination and CD4 T cells after COVID-19. Turning to the study itself: Post-COVID draws followed diagnosis by a median around 97 days (range 35 to 161). Post-vaccine sampling followed dose two by a median roughly 65 days (range 14 to 241). General study points: In convalescent patients, 304 of 307 vaccine-specific clones were mono-reactive for SARS-CoV-2 spike.

The Oncomine TCR Beta short-read assay sequenced DNA from cultured CD4+ T cells. TCRdb ran MiXCR on the PCR reads and lists one entry per CDR3 protein. The sample consists of under 20,000 distinct CDR3 sequences, approximately 40% of them appearing once. V shed 6 bases and J shed 0 bases, with 12 bases lying between them. Germline V gene sequence: CDR1 MNHNS, CDR2 SASEGT. This CDR3 is built from 15 residues. The sequenced sample was cultured CD4+ T cells from blood. This TCR came from a human donor with COVID-19. This sequence joins TRBV6-1 and TRBJ1-3; no definite D call. This chain's CDR3 is CASSLSANSGNTIYF. In DNA form, the CDR3 reads TGTGCCAGCAGCTTATCGGCCAACTCTGGAAACACCATATATTTT.